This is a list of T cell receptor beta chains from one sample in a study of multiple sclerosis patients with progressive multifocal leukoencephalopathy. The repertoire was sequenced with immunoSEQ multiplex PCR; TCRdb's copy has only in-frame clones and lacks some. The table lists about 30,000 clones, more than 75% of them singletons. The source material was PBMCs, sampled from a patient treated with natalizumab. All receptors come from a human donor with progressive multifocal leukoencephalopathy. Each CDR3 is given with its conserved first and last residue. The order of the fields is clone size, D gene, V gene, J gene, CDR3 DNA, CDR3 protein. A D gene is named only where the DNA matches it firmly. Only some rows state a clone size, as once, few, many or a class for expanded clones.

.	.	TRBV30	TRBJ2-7	TGTGCCTGGAGTGTACCCGGCCTAAGGGGCAACTACGAGCAGTACTTC	CAWSVPGLRGNYEQYF
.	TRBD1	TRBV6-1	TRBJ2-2	TGTGCCAGCAGTGTATTACGAGTGGACAGGCGGGACACCGGGGAGCTGTTTTTT	CASSVLRVDRRDTGELFF
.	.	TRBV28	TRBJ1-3	TGTGCCAGCAGTTTAAGTGGAAACACCATATATTTT	CASSLSGNTIYF
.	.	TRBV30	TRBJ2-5	TGTGCCTTGAGCCGGGCCGTGGTAGGGACCCAGTACTTC	CALSRAVVGTQYF
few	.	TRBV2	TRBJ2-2	TGTGCCAGCAGTGAACCCGGGAGCACCGGGGAGCTGTTTTTT	CASSEPGSTGELFF
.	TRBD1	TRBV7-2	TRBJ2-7	TGTGCCAGCAGCCGGACAGGGGAATCCTACGAGCAGTACTTC	CASSRTGESYEQYF
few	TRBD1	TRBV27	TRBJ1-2	TGTGCCAGCAGTTTCCGGGACAGTGCCATCGGCTGGGGCTACACCTTC	CASSFRDSAIGWGYTF
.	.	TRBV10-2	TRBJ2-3	TGCGCCAGCAGAGGTCAGGGCACAGATACGCAGTATTTT	CASRGQGTDTQYF
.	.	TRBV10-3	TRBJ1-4	TGTGCCATCAGTGCAACTAATGAAAAACTGTTTTTT	CAISATNEKLFF
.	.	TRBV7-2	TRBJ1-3	TGTGCCAGCAGCTTAGTCGGGACACTCTCTGGAAACACCATATATTTT	CASSLVGTLSGNTIYF
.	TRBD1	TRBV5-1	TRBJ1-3	TGCGCCAGCGGGACAGGCGGAGGAACTGGAAACACCATATATTTT	CASGTGGGTGNTIYF
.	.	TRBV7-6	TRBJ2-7	TGTGCCAGCAGCTCCCTCGGCAGGGGCGACGAGCAGTACTTC	CASSSLGRGDEQYF
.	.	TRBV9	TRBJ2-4	TGTGCCAGCAGCGTACAGGGGCTAGCCAAAAACATTCAGTACTTC	CASSVQGLAKNIQYF
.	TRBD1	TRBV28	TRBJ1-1	TGTGCCAGCCAGACAGGGATCTACACTGAAGCTTTCTTT	CASQTGIYTEAFF
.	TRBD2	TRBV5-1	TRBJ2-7	TGCGCCAGCAGCTTGGCTCTAGCGGGAGGACTCGAGCAGTACTTC	CASSLALAGGLEQYF
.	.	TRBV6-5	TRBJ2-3	TGTGCCAGCAGCCTCGGACTATCCACAGATACGCAGTATTTT	CASSLGLSTDTQYF
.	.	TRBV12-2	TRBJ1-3	TGTGCAAGTCGCTTTCCAAGCCCGGGACAGGGGGCAAACACCATATATTTT	CASRFPSPGQGANTIYF
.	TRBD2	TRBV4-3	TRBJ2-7	TGCGCCAGCAGCAGCTACAGCGGGGGGTACGAGCAGTACTTC	CASSSYSGGYEQYF
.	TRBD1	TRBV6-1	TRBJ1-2	TGTGCCAGCAGTGACATCGGACAGGGGGGAAGCTATGGCTACACCTTC	CASSDIGQGGSYGYTF
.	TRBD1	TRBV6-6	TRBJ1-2	TGTGCCAGCAGTAACGACAGGGGGCGCGGCTATGGCTACACCTTC	CASSNDRGRGYGYTF
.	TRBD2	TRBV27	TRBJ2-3	TGTGCCAGCAGTCCATCGGGACTAGCGGGAGGAGATACGCAGTATTTT	CASSPSGLAGGDTQYF
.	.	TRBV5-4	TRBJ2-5	TGTGCCACCGAACGTAAGGGCGAGACCCAGTACTTC	CATERKGETQYF
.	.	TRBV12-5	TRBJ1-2	TGTGCTAGTGGTTTGGCGGGGGACTATGGCTACACCTTC	CASGLAGDYGYTF
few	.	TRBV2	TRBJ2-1	TGTGCCAGCAGTGCTCTGGCGGGACGGAACAATGAGCAGTTCTTC	CASSALAGRNNEQFF
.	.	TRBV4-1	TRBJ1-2	TGCGCCAGCAGCCAACAGTTCCAGTCTTTCTATGGCTACACCTTC	CASSQQFQSFYGYTF
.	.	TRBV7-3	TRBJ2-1	TGTGCCAGCAGCTTAGGGGACGACCAGGGCGATTTCTTC	CASSLGDDQGDFF
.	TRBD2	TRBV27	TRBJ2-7	TGTGCCAGCAGTCGCCGACTAGCGGGAGGATGGGAGCAGTACTTC	CASSRRLAGGWEQYF
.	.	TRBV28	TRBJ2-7	TGTGCCAGCAGTGCCCTAAAATTAAAAAACGCCCCCCCCTCCGAGCAGTACTTC	CASSALKLKNAPPSEQYF
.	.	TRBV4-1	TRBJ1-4	TGCGCCAGCAGCTCCTCGGTCCCGCCAACTAATGAAAAACTGTTTTTT	CASSSSVPPTNEKLFF
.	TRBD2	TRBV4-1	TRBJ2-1	TGCGCCAGCAGCCAAGGAGGGGGGCGGGAGGTCTACAATGAGCAGTTCTTC	CASSQGGGREVYNEQFF
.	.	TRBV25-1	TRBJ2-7	TGTGCCACTTCCCCGGGCTCCGAGCAGTACTTC	CATSPGSEQYF
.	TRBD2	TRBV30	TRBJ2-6	TGTGCCTTCTCCTCTAGGGGTAGCGGGAGGGCGGGGGCCAACGTCCTGACTTTC	CAFSSRGSGRAGANVLTF
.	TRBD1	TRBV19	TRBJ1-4	TGTGCCAGTAGTAAAGAGACAGGGGGCATTGAAAAACTGTTTTTT	CASSKETGGIEKLFF